This T cell receptor beta chain was recorded in a study of OX40 agonist ivuxolimab in advanced cancers. For the study at large: Patients received the agonistic anti-OX40 (CD134) antibody ivuxolimab.

Individuals having autoimmune disease history or systemic immunosuppression were not enrolled. The CDR3 totals 12 residues. The V and J ends lost 9 bases and 8 bases respectively, with 16 bases between them. In germline, CDR1 is MNHNS, CDR2 SASEGT. The repertoire was sequenced with immunoSEQ multiplex PCR; TCRdb's copy has only in-frame clones and lacks some. The sample carries 65,000 to 75,000 clones, over 85% recorded once. The TCR sequence derives from an adult with an advanced solid tumor such as melanoma, head and neck, liver or kidney cancer. This chain connects TRBV6-1 to TRBJ1-2; D perhaps matches TRBD1 (5 bases). The specimen was CD4+ or CD8+ T cells sorted from blood, collected in a trial of the OX40 agonist ivuxolimab. This CDR3 reads CASDGGGRGYTF. CDR3 nucleotides: TGTGCCAGTGACGGGGGGGGTAGAGGCTACACCTTC.